The 8 T cell receptor beta chains below all came from one sample that was sequenced in a study of OX40 agonist ivuxolimab in advanced cancers. Some clones are missing from TCRdb's copy, which holds only in-frame ones; the method was immunoSEQ multiplex PCR. Among about 40,000 clones, under 90% were seen once, and the ten largest hold 20% to 25%. The sequenced sample was CD4+ or CD8+ T cells sorted from blood, obtained in a trial of the OX40 agonist ivuxolimab. Source of these receptors: an adult with an advanced solid tumor such as melanoma, head and neck, liver or kidney cancer.

The CDR3 loop is CASSPNQGANYGYTF. The CDR3 nucleotides are TGCGCCAGCAGCCCGAACCAGGGGGCCAACTATGGCTACACCTTC. The gene calls are TRBV4-3 and TRBJ1-2, with 8 nucleotides matching TRBD1. CDR1 and CDR2 (germline): LGHNA, YSLEER. The CDR3 is 15 amino acids. V shed 4 bases and J 2 bases; nucleotides not matched to a gene: 6.

The chain is built from TRBV5-5 and TRBJ1-1; D is possibly TRBD1 (5 bases). V was cut by 4 bases and J by 5 bases, with 18 bases left in between. The CDR3 consists of 15 residues. Germline V lookup: CDR1 SGHKS, CDR2 YYEKEE (reference sequence). The CDR3 bases are TGTGCCAGCAGCCTGGGGCAGCGGATGGTGACTGAAGCTTTCTTT. It codes for CASSLGQRMVTEAFF.

This chain uses TRBV7-2 with TRBJ1-2; D is possibly TRBD1 (5 bases). CDR3 size: 15 residues. Germline V lookup: CDR1 SGHTA, CDR2 FQGNSA. Trimming took 6 bases from V and 2 from J, leaving 16 bases between them. CDR3 residues: CASSPGHGGNYGYTF. In nucleotides, the CDR3 is TGTGCCAGCAGTCCAGGCCACGGGGGGAACTATGGCTACACCTTC.

J is TRBJ1-2 and V is TRBV5-1; D is perhaps TRBD1 (5 bases). CDR1 and CDR2 from the germline V gene are SGHRS and YFSETQ. V was cut by 4 bases and J by 5 bases, with 21 bases left in between. The CDR3 spans 16 residues. This CDR3 is CASSPPGGTGPYGYTF. As DNA, the CDR3 is TGCGCCAGCAGCCCACCCGGCGGGACGGGACCATATGGCTACACCTTC.

This chain connects TRBV4-1 to TRBJ2-7; 9 bases map to TRBD1. V lost 1 base, J lost 3 bases, and 4 bases stayed unmatched. The CDR3 is 15 amino acids. CDR1 is MGHRA and CDR2 is YSYEKL in the germline V gene. CDR3 in DNA: TGCGCCAGCAGCCAAGGCCGGGACAGGGACTACGAGCAGTACTTC. Encoded protein: CASSQGRDRDYEQYF.

The rearrangement links TRBV30 to TRBJ2-7; no clear D. The V and J ends lost 5 bases and 0 bases respectively, with 11 bases between them. The CDR3 length is 13 residues. Germline V gene sequence: CDR1 GTSNPN, CDR2 SVGIG (reference sequence). Written as DNA, the CDR3 is TGTGCCTGGGACTCCGGGTTCTCCTACGAGCAGTACTTC. Translated: CAWDSGFSYEQYF.

This rearrangement joins TRBV7-9 to TRBJ2-7; tentative D call: TRBD1 (6 bases). Germline V lookup: CDR1 SEHNR, CDR2 FQNEAQ (reference sequence). The CDR3 has 14 residues. V was clipped by 5 bases and J by 6 bases, with 17 bases between them. CDR3 region: CASSPDRMGVEQYF. CDR3 nucleotides: TGTGCCAGCAGCCCAGACAGGATGGGGGTCGAGCAGTACTTC. The entire variable domain, with the rest obtained from reference TRBV7-9 and TRBJ2-7, is as follows: DTGVSQNPRHKITKRGQNVTFRCDPISEHNRLYWYRQTLGQGPEFLTYFQNEAQLEKSRLLSDRFSAERPKGSFSTLEIQRTEQGDSAMYLCASSPDRMGVEQYFGPGTRLTVT.

This clone is categorized as medium-sized (0.01 to 0.1%). Other DNA sequences in this specimen translate into the identical CDR3. The genes are TRBV7-6 and TRBJ1-5; 10 nucleotides match TRBD1. The CDR3 length is 16 residues. Germline V lookup: CDR1 SGHVS, CDR2 FNYEAQ. V lost 5 bases and J lost 5; bases outside the gene matches: 9. This CDR3 reads CASSEGTGEYDQPQHF. In nucleotides, the CDR3 is TGTGCCAGCAGCGAAGGGACAGGGGAGTATGATCAGCCCCAGCATTTT.